This T cell receptor (beta chain) came from a study of blood T cell repertoires in COVID-19. Overall study: The cDNA or gDNA used as material had been derived from T cells, B-cell-depleted T cells, or PBMCs.

Produced via immunoSEQ multiplex PCR; TCRdb's table is partial and in-frame only. Seen here are approximately 82,000 clones, about 89% observed once, and the top ten hold around 1.2%. The sequenced sample was PBMCs or T cells enriched from blood (not recorded which). The receptor's source is a woman aged 45-60 years with acute COVID-19.

Here the CDR3 reads CASSRDYDETQYF. In DNA, the CDR3 is TGTGCCAGCAGCCGTGACTACGACGAGACCCAGTACTTC. The chain links TRBV7-8 to TRBJ2-5, with a possible D match to TRBD2 (5 bases). The V and J ends lost 5 bases and 5 bases respectively, with 12 bases between them. Germline V gene sequence: CDR1 SGHVS, CDR2 FQNEAQ. The CDR3 is 13 amino acids.